A selection of T cell receptor beta chains follows, all from one sample in a study of technical replicates of blood from several donors. Libraries were prepared by immunoSEQ multiplex PCR; TCRdb keeps only in-frame clonotypes and omits some of them. The data show tens of thousands of clones, with roughly 94% seen just once and roughly 0.25% held by the top ten. The sequencing sample was made of T cells isolated from PBMCs. These receptors were obtained from a human donor in good health. The CDR3 runs from the conserved cysteine through the conserved F or W. A D gene is named only where the DNA matches it firmly. Expanded clones get a size class; other rows say once, few or many, or leave the size out.

d_call	v_call	j_call	clone_size	cdr3_aa	cdr3_nt
.	TRBV7-2	TRBJ1-4	.	CASSFTFNRAGGEKLFF	TGTGCCAGCAGCTTTACCTTCAACAGGGCGGGAGGGGAAAAACTGTTTTTT
TRBD2	TRBV5-1	TRBJ2-1	.	CASSLASGSTYNEQFF	TGCGCCAGCAGCTTGGCTAGCGGGAGTACCTACAATGAGCAGTTCTTC
.	TRBV20-1	TRBJ2-1	.	CSARVEIEQFF	TGCAGTGCTAGAGTTGAGATTGAGCAGTTCTTC
TRBD1	TRBV10-3	TRBJ2-7	.	CAISGPGQGSYEQYF	TGTGCCATCAGTGGGCCGGGACAGGGGTCCTACGAGCAGTACTTC
.	TRBV2	TRBJ2-3	.	CASLRDTQYF	TGTGCCAGCCTTAGAGATACGCAGTATTTT
.	TRBV29-1	TRBJ2-7	.	CSVEDPGVNYEQYF	TGCAGCGTTGAAGATCCAGGGGTCAACTACGAGCAGTACTTC
.	TRBV27	TRBJ1-2	.	CASRSQGFSYGYTF	TGTGCCAGCAGATCCCAGGGCTTCAGCTATGGCTACACCTTC
TRBD1	TRBV5-4	TRBJ2-1	.	CASSPGGQGSPRSYNEQFF	TGTGCCAGCAGCCCTGGGGGACAGGGGAGCCCTCGCTCCTACAATGAGCAGTTCTTC
TRBD2	TRBV4-1	TRBJ2-7	.	CASSQGFGTSGGYEQYF	TGCGCCAGCAGTCAGGGTTTCGGGACTAGCGGAGGCTACGAGCAGTACTTC
.	TRBV5-1	TRBJ2-7	.	CASSPTEKGSYEQYF	TGCGCCAGCAGCCCCACAGAGAAAGGCTCCTACGAGCAGTACTTC
.	TRBV5-4	TRBJ1-2	.	CASSLVTAYGYTF	TGTGCCAGCAGCTTGGTGACAGCCTATGGCTACACCTTC
.	TRBV10-1	TRBJ1-3	.	CASSPDSNSGNTIYF	TGCGCCAGCAGTCCCGACTCGAACTCTGGAAACACCATATATTTT
TRBD1	TRBV7-8	TRBJ2-7	.	CASSLGQGYYEQYF	TGTGCCAGCAGCCTGGGACAGGGCTACTACGAGCAGTACTTC
.	TRBV5-1	TRBJ2-7	.	CASSLGQGGYEQYF	TGCGCCAGCAGCTTGGGACAGGGAGGCTACGAGCAGTACTTC
.	TRBV28	TRBJ1-4	.	CASHEERASEKLFF	TGTGCCAGCCACGAGGAGCGGGCGAGTGAAAAACTGTTTTTT
TRBD2	TRBV28	TRBJ2-4	once	CASSITALTSGRGNIQYF	TGTGCCAGCAGCATAACCGCTTTGACTAGCGGGAGGGGAAACATTCAGTACTTC
TRBD1	TRBV28	TRBJ2-1	.	CASGTPGQGYSDEQFF	TGTGCCAGCGGGACACCGGGACAGGGGTATAGTGATGAGCAGTTCTTC
.	TRBV4-1	TRBJ2-5	.	CASSQERVFRQETQYF	TGCGCCAGCAGCCAGGAGAGGGTTTTCAGACAAGAGACCCAGTACTTC
TRBD1	TRBV7-6	TRBJ2-2	.	CASSLRQGAHTGELFF	TGTGCCAGCAGCTTACGACAGGGGGCGCACACCGGGGAGCTGTTTTTT
.	TRBV9	TRBJ2-6	.	CASSVAPGDNINSGANVLTF	TGTGCCAGCAGCGTAGCTCCAGGGGACAACATCAACTCTGGGGCCAACGTCCTGACTTTC
TRBD1	TRBV6-5	TRBJ2-7	.	CASSYSGQTYEQYF	TGTGCCAGCAGTTACTCGGGACAGACCTACGAGCAGTACTTC
.	TRBV4-1	TRBJ2-1	.	CASSHDRTTWYNEQFF	TGCGCCAGCAGCCATGACAGGACCACCTGGTACAATGAGCAGTTCTTC
TRBD1	TRBV5-1	TRBJ2-7	.	CASSAGQGLSYEQYF	TGCGCCAGCAGCGCGGGACAGGGTCTCTCCTACGAGCAGTACTTC
.	TRBV15	TRBJ1-1	.	CATSRGGMNTEAFF	TGTGCCACCAGCAGAGGAGGGATGAACACTGAAGCTTTCTTT
TRBD2	TRBV4-1	TRBJ2-1	.	CASSQVRSGGYNEQFF	TGCGCCAGCAGCCAAGTGCGTAGCGGGGGCTACAATGAGCAGTTCTTC
.	TRBV7-8	TRBJ2-7	.	CASSFNFVAGKGYEQYF	TGTGCCAGCAGCTTTAATTTTGTTGCAGGGAAAGGGTACGAGCAGTACTTC
TRBD2	TRBV10-3	TRBJ2-7	.	CATSEQRGSYEQYF	TGTGCCACCAGTGAACAGCGGGGGTCCTACGAGCAGTACTTC
TRBD1	TRBV5-1	TRBJ2-7	.	CASSGTPGTGLDEQYF	TGCGCCAGCAGCGGGACTCCCGGGACAGGGTTGGACGAGCAGTACTTC
TRBD2	TRBV4-2	TRBJ2-7	.	CASSTSVSYEQYF	TGTGCCAGCAGCACTAGCGTTTCCTACGAGCAGTACTTC
.	TRBV18	TRBJ2-2	.	CASSPEGSGELFF	TGTGCCAGCTCACCAGAAGGGAGCGGGGAGCTGTTTTTT
TRBD1	TRBV7-8	TRBJ2-2	.	CASSQHRGKTGELFF	TGTGCCAGCAGCCAACACAGGGGGAAAACCGGGGAGCTGTTTTTT
TRBD1	TRBV25-1	TRBJ2-3	once	CASSESGDRVPDTQYF	TGTGCCAGCAGTGAATCAGGGGACAGGGTTCCAGATACGCAGTATTTT
.	TRBV28	TRBJ2-5	.	CASSFKGSETQYF	TGTGCCAGCAGTTTCAAGGGGTCGGAGACCCAGTACTTC
TRBD1	TRBV11-1	TRBJ2-3	.	CASSRDSTSTDTQYF	TGTGCCAGCAGTAGGGACAGTACTAGCACAGATACGCAGTATTTT
TRBD2	TRBV6-4	TRBJ2-3	.	CASSRTSGGSDTQYF	TGTGCCAGCAGTCGGACTAGCGGGGGGTCAGATACGCAGTATTTT
TRBD2	TRBV10-3	TRBJ2-3	.	CASRLAGGTDTQYF	TGTGCCTCGAGACTAGCGGGAGGCACAGATACGCAGTATTTT
TRBD2	TRBV29-1	TRBJ2-1	once	CSLLGTRTYNEQFF	TGCAGCCTCCTCGGGACTAGAACCTACAATGAGCAGTTCTTC
.	TRBV20-1	TRBJ1-1	.	CSARNTEAFF	TGCAGTGCGCGGAACACTGAAGCTTTCTTT
TRBD1	TRBV11-3	TRBJ2-7	.	CASSLDHGTGSREQYF	TGTGCCAGCAGCTTAGATCACGGGACAGGGTCTCGCGAGCAGTACTTC
TRBD1	TRBV5-1	TRBJ2-7	.	CASSSGTARGGEQYF	TGCGCCAGCAGCTCCGGGACAGCGCGTGGAGGCGAGCAGTACTTC
TRBD1	TRBV29-1	TRBJ2-1	.	CSVESRGTNEQFF	TGCAGCGTTGAGTCCAGGGGGACGAATGAGCAGTTCTTC
.	TRBV5-1	TRBJ2-7	.	CASSLDQGRGYEQYF	TGCGCCAGCAGCTTGGATCAGGGGAGGGGGTACGAGCAGTACTTC